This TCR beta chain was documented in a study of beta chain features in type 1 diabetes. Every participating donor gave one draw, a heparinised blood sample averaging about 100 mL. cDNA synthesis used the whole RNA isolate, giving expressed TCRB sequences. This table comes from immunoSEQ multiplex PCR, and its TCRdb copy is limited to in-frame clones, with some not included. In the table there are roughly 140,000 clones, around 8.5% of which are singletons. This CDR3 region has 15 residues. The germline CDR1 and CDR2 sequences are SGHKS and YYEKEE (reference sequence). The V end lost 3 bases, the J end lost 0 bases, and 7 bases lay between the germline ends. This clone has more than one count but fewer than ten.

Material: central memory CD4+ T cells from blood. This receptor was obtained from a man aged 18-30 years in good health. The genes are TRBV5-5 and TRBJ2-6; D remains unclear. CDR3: CASSSLYSGANVLTF. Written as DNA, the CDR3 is TGTGCCAGCAGCTCGCTATACTCTGGGGCCAACGTCCTGACTTTC.